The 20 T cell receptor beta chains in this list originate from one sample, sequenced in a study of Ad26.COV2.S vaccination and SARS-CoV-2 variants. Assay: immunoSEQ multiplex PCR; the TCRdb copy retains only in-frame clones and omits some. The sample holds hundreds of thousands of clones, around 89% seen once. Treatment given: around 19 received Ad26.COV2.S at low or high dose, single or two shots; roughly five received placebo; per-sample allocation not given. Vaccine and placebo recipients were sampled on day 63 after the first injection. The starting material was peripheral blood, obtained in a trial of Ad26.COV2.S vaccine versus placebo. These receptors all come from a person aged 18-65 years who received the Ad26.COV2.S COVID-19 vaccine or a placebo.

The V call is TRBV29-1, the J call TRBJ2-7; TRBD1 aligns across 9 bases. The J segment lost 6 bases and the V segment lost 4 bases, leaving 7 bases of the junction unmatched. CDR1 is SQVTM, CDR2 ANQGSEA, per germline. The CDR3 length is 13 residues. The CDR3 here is CSVALTGGIEQYF. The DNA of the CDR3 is TGCAGCGTTGCCTTGACAGGGGGTATCGAGCAGTACTTC.

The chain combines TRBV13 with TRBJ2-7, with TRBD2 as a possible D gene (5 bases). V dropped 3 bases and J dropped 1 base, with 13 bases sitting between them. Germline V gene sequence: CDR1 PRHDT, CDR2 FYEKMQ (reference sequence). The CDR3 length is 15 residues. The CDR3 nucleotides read TGTGCCAGCAGCTTCACCGGGAACTGGTCCTACGAGCAGTACTTC. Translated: CASSFTGNWSYEQYF.

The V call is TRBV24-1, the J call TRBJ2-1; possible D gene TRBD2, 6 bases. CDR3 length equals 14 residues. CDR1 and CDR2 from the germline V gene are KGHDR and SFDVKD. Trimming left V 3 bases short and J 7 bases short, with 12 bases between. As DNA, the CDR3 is TGTGCCACCAGTGATCCCGGTCGGGAGAATGAGCAGTTCTTC. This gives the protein CATSDPGRENEQFF.

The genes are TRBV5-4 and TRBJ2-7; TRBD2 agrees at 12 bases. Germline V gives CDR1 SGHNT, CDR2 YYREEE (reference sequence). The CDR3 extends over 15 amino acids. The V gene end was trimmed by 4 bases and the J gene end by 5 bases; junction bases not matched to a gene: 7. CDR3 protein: CASSPSGRAVDEQYF. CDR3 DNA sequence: TGTGCCAGCAGCCCTAGCGGGAGGGCCGTAGACGAGCAGTACTTC. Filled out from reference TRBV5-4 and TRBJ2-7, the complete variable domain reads ETGVTQSPTHLIKTRGQQVTLRCSSQSGHNTVSWYQQALGQGPQFIFQYYREEENGRGNFPPRFSGLQFPNYSSELNVNALELDDSALYLCASSPSGRAVDEQYFGPGTRLTVT.

The CDR3 spells CASRQSSSYEQYF. DNA for the CDR3: TGTGCCAGCAGACAGTCCAGCTCCTACGAGCAGTACTTC. The chain uses TRBV6-5 and TRBJ2-7; no clear D gene. Germline CDR1 MNHEY, CDR2 SVGAGI. The germline V and J ends were trimmed by 6 bases and 0 bases, with 9 bases remaining between them. The CDR3 is 13 amino acids.

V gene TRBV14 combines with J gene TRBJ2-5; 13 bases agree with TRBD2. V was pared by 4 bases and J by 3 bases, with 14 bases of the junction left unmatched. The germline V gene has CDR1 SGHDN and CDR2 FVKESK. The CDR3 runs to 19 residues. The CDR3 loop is CASSPRRNRTSGSKETQYF. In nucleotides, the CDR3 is TGTGCCAGCAGCCCCCGGAGGAACCGGACTAGCGGGAGTAAAGAGACCCAGTACTTC.

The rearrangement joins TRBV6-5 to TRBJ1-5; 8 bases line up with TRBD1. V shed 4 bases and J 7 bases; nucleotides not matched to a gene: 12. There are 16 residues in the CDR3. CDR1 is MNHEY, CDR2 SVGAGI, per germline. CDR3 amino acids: CASSSGQGRLGQPQHF. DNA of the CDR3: TGTGCCAGCAGTTCCGGACAGGGACGACTTGGGCAGCCCCAGCATTTT.

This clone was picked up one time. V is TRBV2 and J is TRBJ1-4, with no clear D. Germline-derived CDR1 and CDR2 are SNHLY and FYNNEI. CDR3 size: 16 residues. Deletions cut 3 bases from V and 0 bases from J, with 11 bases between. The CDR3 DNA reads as TGTGCCAGCAGTGAGTGGACCCTTGCAACTAATGAAAAACTGTTTTTT. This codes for CASSEWTLATNEKLFF.

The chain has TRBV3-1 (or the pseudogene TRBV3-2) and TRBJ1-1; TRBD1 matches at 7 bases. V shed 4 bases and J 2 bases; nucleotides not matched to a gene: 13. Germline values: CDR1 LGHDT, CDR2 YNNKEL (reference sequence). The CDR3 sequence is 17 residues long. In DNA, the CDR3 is TGTGCCAGCAGCCCCCTCCAGGGGGACGGTGAAAACACTGAAGCTTTCTTT. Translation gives CASSPLQGDGENTEAFF.

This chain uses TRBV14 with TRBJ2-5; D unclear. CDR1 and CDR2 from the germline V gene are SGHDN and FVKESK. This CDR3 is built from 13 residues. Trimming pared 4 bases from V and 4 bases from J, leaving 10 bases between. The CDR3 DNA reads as TGTGCCAGCAGCCGCTCGCTCCCAGAGACCCAGTACTTC. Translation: CASSRSLPETQYF.

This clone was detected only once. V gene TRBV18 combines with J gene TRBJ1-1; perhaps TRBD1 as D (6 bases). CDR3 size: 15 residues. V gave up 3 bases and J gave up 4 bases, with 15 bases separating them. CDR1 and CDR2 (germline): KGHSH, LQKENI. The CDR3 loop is CASSPFFGQTTEAFF. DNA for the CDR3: TGTGCCAGCTCACCCTTCTTCGGACAGACCACTGAAGCTTTCTTT.

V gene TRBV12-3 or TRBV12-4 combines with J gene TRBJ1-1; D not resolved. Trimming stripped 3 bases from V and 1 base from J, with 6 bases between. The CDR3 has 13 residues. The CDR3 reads CASSFQQNTEAFF. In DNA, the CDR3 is TGTGCCAGCAGTTTCCAGCAGAACACTGAAGCTTTCTTT.

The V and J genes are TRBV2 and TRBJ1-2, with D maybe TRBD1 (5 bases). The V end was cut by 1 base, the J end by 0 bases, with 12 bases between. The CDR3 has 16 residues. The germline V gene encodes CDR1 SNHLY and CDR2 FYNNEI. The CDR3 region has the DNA TGTGCCAGCAGTGAAGGGTCAGGGAGAGCTAACTATGGCTACACCTTC. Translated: CASSEGSGRANYGYTF.

The CDR3 spells CASSSASGRAEDEQFF. The CDR3 DNA sequence: TGTGCCAGCAGCTCCGCCAGCGGGAGGGCCGAGGATGAGCAGTTCTTC. The rearrangement uses TRBV7-8 and TRBJ2-1, with TRBD2 matching over 10 bases. V shed 4 bases, J shed 8 bases, and the junction held 11 bases outside the gene matches. The V gene's germline CDR1 is SGHVS and CDR2 FQNEAQ. The CDR3 spans 16 residues.

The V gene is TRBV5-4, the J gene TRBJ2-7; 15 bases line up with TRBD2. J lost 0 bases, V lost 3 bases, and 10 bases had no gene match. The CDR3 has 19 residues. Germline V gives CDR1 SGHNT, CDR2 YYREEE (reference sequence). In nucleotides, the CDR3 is TGTGCCAGCAGCTCCCCCGGGACTAGCGGGGGGTCCCTCTCCTACGAGCAGTACTTC. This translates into CASSSPGTSGGSLSYEQYF.

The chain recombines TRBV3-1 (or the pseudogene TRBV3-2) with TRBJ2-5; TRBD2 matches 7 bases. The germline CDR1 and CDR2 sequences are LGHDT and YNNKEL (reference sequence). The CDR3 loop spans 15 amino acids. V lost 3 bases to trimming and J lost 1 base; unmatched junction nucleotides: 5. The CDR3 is CASSQRAGIQETQYF. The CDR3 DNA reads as TGTGCCAGCAGCCAGCGAGCGGGGATCCAAGAGACCCAGTACTTC.

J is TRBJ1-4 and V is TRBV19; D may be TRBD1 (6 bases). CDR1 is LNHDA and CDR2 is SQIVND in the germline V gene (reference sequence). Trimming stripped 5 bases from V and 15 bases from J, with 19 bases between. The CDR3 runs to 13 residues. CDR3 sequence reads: CASSQWTESQVFF. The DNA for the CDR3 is TGTGCCAGTAGTCAGTGGACAGAGAGTCAGGTGTTTTTT.

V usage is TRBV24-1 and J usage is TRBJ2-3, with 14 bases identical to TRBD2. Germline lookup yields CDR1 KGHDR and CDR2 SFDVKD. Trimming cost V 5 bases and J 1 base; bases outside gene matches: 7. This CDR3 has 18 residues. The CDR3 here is CATSGTSGGHRRTDTQYF. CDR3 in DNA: TGTGCCACCAGTGGGACTAGCGGGGGGCATCGACGCACAGATACGCAGTATTTT.

CDR3 sequence: CAWNSDTGELFF. The CDR3 DNA sequence: TGTGCCTGGAATAGTGACACCGGGGAGCTGTTTTTT. The rearrangement links TRBV30 to TRBJ2-2; D unresolved. This CDR3 contains 12 residues. CDR1 is GTSNPN and CDR2 is SVGIG in the germline V gene (reference sequence). V was cut by 4 bases and J by 3 bases, with 6 bases left in between.

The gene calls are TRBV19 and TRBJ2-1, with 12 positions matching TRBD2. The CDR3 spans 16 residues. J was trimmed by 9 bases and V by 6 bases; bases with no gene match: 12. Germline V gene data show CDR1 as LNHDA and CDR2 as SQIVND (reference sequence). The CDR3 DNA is TGTGCCAGTAGCAGCCCCTCTAGCGGGAGGGCCGCTGAGCAGTTCTTC. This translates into CASSSPSSGRAAEQFF.